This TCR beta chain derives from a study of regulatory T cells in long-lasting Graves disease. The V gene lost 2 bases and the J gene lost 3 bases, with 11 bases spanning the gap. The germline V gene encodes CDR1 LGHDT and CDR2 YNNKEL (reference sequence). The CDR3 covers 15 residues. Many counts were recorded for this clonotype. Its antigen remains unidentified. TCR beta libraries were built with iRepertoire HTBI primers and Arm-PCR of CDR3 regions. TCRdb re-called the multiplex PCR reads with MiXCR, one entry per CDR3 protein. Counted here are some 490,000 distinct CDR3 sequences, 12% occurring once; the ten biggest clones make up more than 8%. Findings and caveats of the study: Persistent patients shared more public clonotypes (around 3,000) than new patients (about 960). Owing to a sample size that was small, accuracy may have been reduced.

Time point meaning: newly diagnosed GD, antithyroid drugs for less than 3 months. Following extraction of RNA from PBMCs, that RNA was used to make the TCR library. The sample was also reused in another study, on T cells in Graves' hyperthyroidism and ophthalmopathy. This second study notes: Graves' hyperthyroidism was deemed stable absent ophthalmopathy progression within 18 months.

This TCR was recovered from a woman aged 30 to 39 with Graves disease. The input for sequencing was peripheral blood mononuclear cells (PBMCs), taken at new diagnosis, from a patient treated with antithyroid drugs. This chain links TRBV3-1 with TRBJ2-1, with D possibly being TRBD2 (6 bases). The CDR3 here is CASSQRRDLYNEQFF. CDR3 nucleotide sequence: TGTGCCAGCAGCCAACGGCGGGATCTCTACAATGAGCAGTTCTTC.